The T cell receptor beta chain described here comes from a study of shared clonotypes between healthy human individuals. On this clone itself: Antigen: not known.

Study-level points and caveats: What rarefaction showed was incomplete sorted-subset sequencing despite large depth. In a handful of donors, approximately 5% of naive CD4 clonotypes appeared in common. When compared with the clonotypes that were shared by all four sorted-subset donors, the non-shared clonotypes turned out to have lower generation probabilities.

CD8 cells regarded as naive lacked CD45RO, were positively chosen for CCR7, and omitted terminally differentiated effector memory CD45RA+ cells. Clones were sequenced by immunoSEQ multiplex PCR, and TCRdb holds only the in-frame ones, with some missing. The sample has about 2.2 million clones, just under 95% seen once. The CDR3 sequence is 15 residues long. Per germline, CDR1 SGHTA and CDR2 FQGNSA. After removal of 2 bases from V and 9 bases from J, the junction contained 8 bases not matched to a gene. The chain joins TRBV7-2 to TRBJ2-2, with 8 bases lining up with TRBD1. Sequenced sample: naive CD8+ T cells from PBMCs. The clonotype comes from a man between 18 and 29 years old in good health. Some clones in this sample may be carry-over from other donors' samples. The CDR3 spells CASSLITGGSWELFF. The CDR3 nucleotides read TGTGCCAGCAGCTTAATAACAGGGGGATCGTGGGAGCTGTTTTTT.